In its sample, the clone carrying this TCR beta chain was seen a few times. TCRdb re-derived calls from the 5' RACE reads in MiXCR, one entry per CDR3 protein. Here the sample spans about 39,000 distinct CDR3 sequences, 3% to 3.5% being singletons. Germline loops: CDR1 SSHAT, CDR2 FNYEAQ (reference sequence). J lost 3 bases, V lost 1 base, and 1 base had no gene match. This CDR3 has 15 amino acids. The time point is: sample taken at primary tumor resection. These data come from a study of spatial heterogeneity in lung cancer. The chain uses TRBV7-7 and TRBJ2-1; 9 positions agree with TRBD1. Here the sequenced sample was normal lung tissue next to the tumor, taken at surgery. This receptor was identified in a male donor with early-stage non-small cell lung cancer. The CDR3 DNA sequence: TGTGCCAGCAGCTTAGGGGACAGGGTCTACAATGAGCAGTTCTTC. It encodes CASSLGDRVYNEQFF.